This T cell receptor beta chain was recorded in a study of blood T cell repertoires in COVID-19. For the study at large: Sample material is recorded as cDNA or gDNA derived from T cells, B-cell-depleted T cells, or PBMCs.

V gave up 4 bases and J gave up 6 bases, with 11 bases separating them. CDR1 is SGHTS, CDR2 YDEGEE, per germline. This CDR3 comprises 13 residues. TCRdb keeps only in-frame clones here, not all; method: immunoSEQ multiplex PCR. The table includes some 330,000 clones, roughly 91% detected once. The receptor was derived from a woman aged 25-40 years with COVID-19, enrolled during active disease. The V and J genes are TRBV5-8 and TRBJ1-5; the D is unclear. Material for sequencing was peripheral blood. CDR3 in amino acids: CASSLGPGQPQHF. For the CDR3, the DNA is TGTGCCAGCAGCCTAGGTCCGGGTCAGCCCCAGCATTTT.